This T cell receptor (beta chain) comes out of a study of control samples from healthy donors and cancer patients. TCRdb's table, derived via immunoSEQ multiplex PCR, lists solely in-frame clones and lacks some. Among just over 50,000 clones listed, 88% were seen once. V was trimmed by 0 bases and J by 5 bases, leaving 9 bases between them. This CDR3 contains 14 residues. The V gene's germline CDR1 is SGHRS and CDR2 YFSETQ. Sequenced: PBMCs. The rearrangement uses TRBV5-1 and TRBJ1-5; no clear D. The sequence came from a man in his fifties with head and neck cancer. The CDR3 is CASSLDGVDQPQHF. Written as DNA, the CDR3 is TGCGCCAGCAGCTTGGATGGGGTGGATCAGCCCCAGCATTTT. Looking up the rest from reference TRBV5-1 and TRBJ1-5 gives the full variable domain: KAGVTQTPRYLIKTRGQQVTLSCSPISGHRSVSWYQQTPGQGLQFLFEYFSETQRNKGNFPGRFSGRQFSNSRSEMNVSTLELGDSALYLCASSLDGVDQPQHFGDGTRLSIL.